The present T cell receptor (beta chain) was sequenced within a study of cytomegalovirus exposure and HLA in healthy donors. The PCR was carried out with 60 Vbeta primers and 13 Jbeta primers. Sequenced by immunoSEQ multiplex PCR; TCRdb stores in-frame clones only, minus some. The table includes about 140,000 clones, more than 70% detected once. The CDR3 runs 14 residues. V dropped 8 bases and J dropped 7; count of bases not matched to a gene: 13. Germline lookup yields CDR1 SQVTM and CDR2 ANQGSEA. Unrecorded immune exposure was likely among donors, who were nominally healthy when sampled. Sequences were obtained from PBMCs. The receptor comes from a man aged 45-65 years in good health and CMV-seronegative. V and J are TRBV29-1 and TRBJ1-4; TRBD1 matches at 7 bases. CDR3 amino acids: CSLSGRQGREKLFF. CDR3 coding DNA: TGCAGCTTAAGCGGGAGACAGGGACGTGAAAAACTGTTTTTT.